This T cell receptor (beta chain) stems from a study of spatial heterogeneity in lung cancer. About the study: Alpha-chain sequences were consistently detected in smaller numbers than beta-chain sequences.

Study-wide results and caveats: Ubiquitous, expanded tumor-derived TCRs were more frequently observed in blood at resection than at follow-up.

This clonotype showed up just a few times. Its antigen is unknown. Germline V CDR1 and CDR2: SGDLS, YYNGEE. The CDR3 has 19 residues. The junction had 9 bases not matched to a gene; V was cut back by 3 bases and J by 2 bases. All TCR cDNA molecules were individually tagged with a unique molecular identifier. TCRdb itself ran the 5' RACE reads through MiXCR, one entry per CDR3 protein. The sample comprises about 60,000 distinct CDR3 sequences, approximately 8% of which are singletons, and about 15% rests with the top ten. Time point meaning: sample taken at primary tumor resection. TCRs were sequenced from unsorted whole RNA of tumor, nontumor lung or PBMC.

The sequencing used PBMCs, collected at surgery. This TCR came from a female donor with early-stage non-small cell lung cancer. The V gene is TRBV9, the J gene TRBJ2-1, with TRBD2 identical over 15 bases. CDR3 coding DNA: TGTGCCAGCAGCGCTTCCGGGACTAGCGGGAGGAAGGCCTACAATGAGCAGTTCTTC. It is translated as CASSASGTSGRKAYNEQFF.